These T cell receptor beta chains were read from a single sample in a study of CD8+ T cells in alopecia areata. This table comes from immunoSEQ multiplex PCR, and its TCRdb copy is limited to in-frame clones, with some not included. Of some 190,000 clones in the sample, roughly 46% were seen once. The sample in question was CD8+ T cells sorted from blood, obtained around week 54, from a patient treated with tofacitinib. All receptors come from a human donor with alopecia areata. Both conserved end residues are part of each CDR3. Fields, in order: CDR3 protein, CDR3 DNA, clone size, J gene, D gene, V gene. A D gene is named only where the DNA matches it firmly. The size entry is marked missing in some rows and otherwise reads once, few, many or a size class.

CDR3 protein: CASSLDFRYYEQYF
CDR3 DNA: TGTGCCAGCAGCCTTGATTTCCGGTACTACGAGCAGTACTTC
clone size: .
J gene: TRBJ2-7
D gene: .
V gene: TRBV11-2

CDR3 protein: CASSRAPATNEKLFF
CDR3 DNA: TGTGCCAGCAGTAGGGCCCCTGCAACTAATGAAAAACTGTTTTTT
clone size: .
J gene: TRBJ1-4
D gene: .
V gene: TRBV2

CDR3 protein: CSVGGFNYGYTF
CDR3 DNA: TGCAGCGTTGGGGGTTTTAACTATGGCTACACCTTC
clone size: .
J gene: TRBJ1-2
D gene: .
V gene: TRBV29-1

CDR3 protein: CASSLLGQGNYGYTF
CDR3 DNA: TGCGCCAGCAGCTTGCTGGGACAGGGGAATTATGGCTACACCTTC
clone size: .
J gene: TRBJ1-2
D gene: TRBD1
V gene: TRBV5-1

CDR3 protein: CASSVEFGATAFF
CDR3 DNA: TGTGCCAGCAGCGTAGAGTTCGGGGCAACAGCTTTCTTT
clone size: few
J gene: TRBJ1-1
D gene: .
V gene: TRBV9

CDR3 protein: CAWGRDMYNSPLHF
CDR3 DNA: TGTGCCTGGGGCCGGGACATGTATAATTCACCCCTCCACTTT
clone size: .
J gene: TRBJ1-6
D gene: .
V gene: TRBV30

CDR3 protein: CSVVGEYGYTF
CDR3 DNA: TGCAGCGTTGTAGGAGAGTATGGCTACACCTTC
clone size: .
J gene: TRBJ1-2
D gene: .
V gene: TRBV29-1

CDR3 protein: CASTQGTGRGEQYF
CDR3 DNA: TGTGCCAGCACCCAGGGGACAGGGCGAGGCGAGCAGTACTTC
clone size: .
J gene: TRBJ2-7
D gene: TRBD1
V gene: TRBV13

CDR3 protein: CASSPGRGKAGANVLTF
CDR3 DNA: TGCGCCAGCAGCCCAGGAAGGGGAAAGGCTGGGGCCAACGTCCTGACTTTC
clone size: .
J gene: TRBJ2-6
D gene: .
V gene: TRBV4-1

CDR3 protein: CASSLVQGVYEQYF
CDR3 DNA: TGTGCCAGCAGCTTAGTCCAGGGGGTATACGAGCAGTACTTC
clone size: .
J gene: TRBJ2-7
D gene: TRBD1
V gene: TRBV11-2

CDR3 protein: CALLGAYNEQFF
CDR3 DNA: TGTGCCCTGCTCGGAGCCTACAATGAGCAGTTCTTC
clone size: .
J gene: TRBJ2-1
D gene: .
V gene: TRBV30

CDR3 protein: CASSLVGAVISYEQYF
CDR3 DNA: TGCGCCAGCAGCTTGGTGGGAGCGGTGATCTCCTACGAGCAGTACTTC
clone size: .
J gene: TRBJ2-7
D gene: .
V gene: TRBV5-1

CDR3 protein: CASSPGERTDTQYF
CDR3 DNA: TGTGCCAGCTCACCGGGGGAACGCACAGATACGCAGTATTTT
clone size: .
J gene: TRBJ2-3
D gene: .
V gene: TRBV18

CDR3 protein: CASRNSGGWDEQFF
CDR3 DNA: TGTGCCAGCAGGAATAGCGGGGGTTGGGATGAGCAGTTCTTC
clone size: .
J gene: TRBJ2-1
D gene: TRBD2
V gene: TRBV7-9

CDR3 protein: CASSVTPSTDTQYF
CDR3 DNA: TGTGCCAGCAGCGTTACACCGAGCACAGATACGCAGTATTTT
clone size: few
J gene: TRBJ2-3
D gene: .
V gene: TRBV9

CDR3 protein: CAWKEISYEQYF
CDR3 DNA: TGTGCCTGGAAGGAGATCTCCTACGAGCAGTACTTC
clone size: few
J gene: TRBJ2-7
D gene: .
V gene: TRBV30

CDR3 protein: CASSQSGQGYTGELFF
CDR3 DNA: TGTGCCAGCAGCCAATCGGGACAGGGTTACACCGGGGAGCTGTTTTTT
clone size: few
J gene: TRBJ2-2
D gene: TRBD1
V gene: TRBV13

CDR3 protein: CAWGLAGDYEQYF
CDR3 DNA: TGTGCCTGGGGACTAGCGGGGGACTACGAGCAGTACTTC
clone size: .
J gene: TRBJ2-7
D gene: TRBD2
V gene: TRBV30

CDR3 protein: CASSGQPPTGELFF
CDR3 DNA: TGCGCCAGCAGTGGACAGCCTCCCACCGGGGAGCTGTTTTTT
clone size: few
J gene: TRBJ2-2
D gene: .
V gene: TRBV5-1

CDR3 protein: CASSQTGDTQYF
CDR3 DNA: TGTGCCAGCAGCCAAACAGGGGATACGCAGTATTTT
clone size: many
J gene: TRBJ2-3
D gene: .
V gene: TRBV4-2

CDR3 protein: CSVEGQGGAYEQYF
CDR3 DNA: TGCAGCGTTGAGGGGCAGGGGGGGGCCTACGAGCAGTACTTC
clone size: .
J gene: TRBJ2-7
D gene: .
V gene: TRBV29-1

CDR3 protein: CASSLPDNYEQYF
CDR3 DNA: TGTGCCAGCAGCTTACCGGACAACTACGAGCAGTACTTC
clone size: .
J gene: TRBJ2-7
D gene: .
V gene: TRBV5-6

CDR3 protein: CASSLAPSLAGGQGDTQYF
CDR3 DNA: TGTGCCAGCAGTCTGGCCCCCTCACTAGCGGGGGGGCAGGGAGATACGCAGTATTTT
clone size: .
J gene: TRBJ2-3
D gene: TRBD2
V gene: TRBV27

CDR3 protein: CASSLTSGGAYEQYF
CDR3 DNA: TGTGCCAGCAGCCTGACTAGCGGGGGGGCGTACGAGCAGTACTTC
clone size: few
J gene: TRBJ2-7
D gene: TRBD2
V gene: TRBV4-2

CDR3 protein: CASSLEGQPNQPQHF
CDR3 DNA: TGTGCCAGCAGCTTAGAGGGACAGCCTAATCAGCCCCAGCATTTT
clone size: .
J gene: TRBJ1-5
D gene: TRBD1
V gene: TRBV7-9

CDR3 protein: CASSPGPELSGANVLTF
CDR3 DNA: TGTGCCAGTAGTCCCGGGCCAGAACTCTCTGGGGCCAACGTCCTGACTTTC
clone size: few
J gene: TRBJ2-6
D gene: .
V gene: TRBV19

CDR3 protein: CATGGQGDNEAFF
CDR3 DNA: TGTGCCACCGGGGGACAGGGTGACAATGAAGCTTTCTTT
clone size: .
J gene: TRBJ1-1
D gene: TRBD1
V gene: TRBV27

CDR3 protein: CSVGHSQETQYF
CDR3 DNA: TGCAGCGTGGGGCATAGCCAAGAGACCCAGTACTTC
clone size: few
J gene: TRBJ2-5
D gene: .
V gene: TRBV29-1

CDR3 protein: CSVESGPFYEQYF
CDR3 DNA: TGCAGCGTTGAATCAGGCCCCTTCTACGAGCAGTACTTC
clone size: few
J gene: TRBJ2-7
D gene: .
V gene: TRBV29-1

CDR3 protein: CASSLSPGGSYNEQFF
CDR3 DNA: TGTGCCAGCAGTTTAAGTCCAGGGGGCTCCTACAATGAGCAGTTCTTC
clone size: .
J gene: TRBJ2-1
D gene: TRBD1
V gene: TRBV28

CDR3 protein: CAWSVLSDTEAFF
CDR3 DNA: TGTGCCTGGAGTGTATTAAGCGACACTGAAGCTTTCTTT
clone size: .
J gene: TRBJ1-1
D gene: .
V gene: TRBV30

CDR3 protein: CASSLDRGNTQYF
CDR3 DNA: TGTGCCAGCAGCCTCGACAGGGGAAATACGCAGTATTTT
clone size: few
J gene: TRBJ2-3
D gene: TRBD1
V gene: TRBV9

CDR3 protein: CASSDPWASGGLSYEQYF
CDR3 DNA: TGTGCCAGCAGTGATCCCTGGGCTAGCGGGGGGCTCTCCTACGAGCAGTACTTC
clone size: .
J gene: TRBJ2-7
D gene: TRBD2
V gene: TRBV25-1

CDR3 protein: CASNPTGPGGNYGYTF
CDR3 DNA: TGTGCCAGCAACCCCACGGGCCCGGGAGGAAACTATGGCTACACCTTC
clone size: .
J gene: TRBJ1-2
D gene: .
V gene: TRBV11-2

CDR3 protein: CASSFTRVGSPLHF
CDR3 DNA: TGTGCCAGCAGTTTTACCAGGGTAGGGTCACCCCTCCACTTT
clone size: .
J gene: TRBJ1-6
D gene: .
V gene: TRBV27

CDR3 protein: CASSLYRTGADTQYF
CDR3 DNA: TGTGCCAGCAGCCTCTACAGGACAGGGGCAGATACGCAGTATTTT
clone size: .
J gene: TRBJ2-3
D gene: TRBD1
V gene: TRBV5-6

CDR3 protein: CASSSTIPRGLGFSEQYF
CDR3 DNA: TGTGCCAGCAGCTCAACGATACCCCGGGGCTTGGGCTTTAGCGAGCAGTACTTC
clone size: .
J gene: TRBJ2-7
D gene: .
V gene: TRBV7-6

CDR3 protein: CASSYITDTQYF
CDR3 DNA: TGTGCCAGCAGCTACATCACAGATACGCAGTATTTT
clone size: .
J gene: TRBJ2-3
D gene: .
V gene: TRBV13

CDR3 protein: CASSPIGGVGYTF
CDR3 DNA: TGTGCCAGCAGTCCCATCGGCGGGGTGGGCTACACCTTC
clone size: .
J gene: TRBJ1-2
D gene: .
V gene: TRBV27

CDR3 protein: CAWSFPAATDTQYF
CDR3 DNA: TGTGCCTGGAGTTTCCCGGCCGCAACAGATACGCAGTATTTT
clone size: once
J gene: TRBJ2-3
D gene: .
V gene: TRBV30

CDR3 protein: CASSVGTGVVYEQYF
CDR3 DNA: TGTGCCAGCAGTGTAGGGACGGGGGTAGTCTACGAGCAGTACTTC
clone size: few
J gene: TRBJ2-7
D gene: .
V gene: TRBV25-1

CDR3 protein: CSATDQDEQYF
CDR3 DNA: TGCAGTGCTACGGACCAGGACGAGCAGTACTTC
clone size: few
J gene: TRBJ2-7
D gene: .
V gene: TRBV20-1

CDR3 protein: CASSGHAGDQETQYF
CDR3 DNA: TGTGCCAGCAGCGGACACGCGGGGGACCAAGAGACCCAGTACTTC
clone size: .
J gene: TRBJ2-5
D gene: TRBD2
V gene: TRBV9

CDR3 protein: CASSLGGGVGETQYF
CDR3 DNA: TGTGCCAGCAGCTTAGGCGGTGGAGTGGGAGAGACCCAGTACTTC
clone size: .
J gene: TRBJ2-5
D gene: .
V gene: TRBV11-2

CDR3 protein: CSVPSGITEAFF
CDR3 DNA: TGCAGCGTTCCTAGCGGGATCACTGAAGCTTTCTTT
clone size: .
J gene: TRBJ1-1
D gene: .
V gene: TRBV29-1

CDR3 protein: CASSPVGGSYEQYF
CDR3 DNA: TGTGCCAGCAGCCCAGTAGGGGGGTCCTACGAGCAGTACTTC
clone size: .
J gene: TRBJ2-7
D gene: .
V gene: TRBV14

CDR3 protein: CAISEGQGSQPQHF
CDR3 DNA: TGTGCCATCAGTGAGGGACAGGGGAGTCAGCCCCAGCATTTT
clone size: once
J gene: TRBJ1-5
D gene: TRBD1
V gene: TRBV10-3